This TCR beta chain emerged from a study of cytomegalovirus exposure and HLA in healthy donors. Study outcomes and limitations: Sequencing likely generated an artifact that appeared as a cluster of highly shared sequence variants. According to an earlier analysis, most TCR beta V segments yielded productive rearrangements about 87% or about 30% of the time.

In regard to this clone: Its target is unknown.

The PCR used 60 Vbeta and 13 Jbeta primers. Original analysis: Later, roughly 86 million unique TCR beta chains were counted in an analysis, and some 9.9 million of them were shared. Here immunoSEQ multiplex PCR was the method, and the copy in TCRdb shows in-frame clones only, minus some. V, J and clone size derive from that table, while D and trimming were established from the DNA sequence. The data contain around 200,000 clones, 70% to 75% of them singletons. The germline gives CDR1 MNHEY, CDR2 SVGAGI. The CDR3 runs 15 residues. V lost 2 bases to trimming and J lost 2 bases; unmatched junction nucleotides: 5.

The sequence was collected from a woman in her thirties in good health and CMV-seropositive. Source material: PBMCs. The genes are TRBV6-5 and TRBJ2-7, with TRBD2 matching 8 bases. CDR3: CASSYGSGTTYEQYF. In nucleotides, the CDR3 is TGTGCCAGCAGTTACGGTAGCGGGACTACCTACGAGCAGTACTTC.